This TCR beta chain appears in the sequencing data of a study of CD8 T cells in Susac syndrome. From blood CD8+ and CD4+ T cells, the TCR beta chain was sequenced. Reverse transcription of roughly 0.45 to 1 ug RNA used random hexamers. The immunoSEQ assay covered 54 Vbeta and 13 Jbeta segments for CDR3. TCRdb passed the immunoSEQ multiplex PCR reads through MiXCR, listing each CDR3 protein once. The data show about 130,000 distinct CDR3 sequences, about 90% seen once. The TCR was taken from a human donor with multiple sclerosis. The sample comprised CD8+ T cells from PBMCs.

The CDR3 bases are TGTGCCAGCAGTGAATTGGCCCCCAGCGGGAGTATCTACGAGCAGTACTTC. Protein sequence: CASSELAPSGSIYEQYF. The gene calls are TRBV6-1 and TRBJ2-7, with TRBD2 identical over 8 bases. The CDR3 runs 17 residues. Per the germline V gene, CDR1 is MNHNS and CDR2 is SASEGT. After removal of 2 bases from V and 3 bases from J, the junction contained 12 bases not matched to a gene.